Listed here are 21 T cell receptor beta chains from one sample, sequenced in a study of cytomegalovirus exposure and HLA in healthy donors. The PCR had 60 Vbeta and 13 Jbeta primers. Data came from immunoSEQ multiplex PCR; TCRdb stores just in-frame clones and leaves some out. The sample carries around 110,000 clones, around 67% recorded once. Input material: PBMCs. These receptors were obtained from a woman in her thirties or forties in good health and CMV-seropositive.

This rearrangement joins TRBV19 to TRBJ1-5; D gene uncertain. Germline V gene sequence: CDR1 LNHDA, CDR2 SQIVND (reference sequence). Trimming removed 1 base at V and 0 bases at J, with 7 bases between. This CDR3 contains 15 residues. The CDR3 protein is CASSIALYSNQPQHF. CDR3 in DNA: TGTGCCAGTAGTATAGCCCTTTATAGCAATCAGCCCCAGCATTTT.

This rearrangement joins TRBV4-2 to TRBJ1-6, with D possibly being TRBD1 (5 bases). This CDR3 region has 17 residues. Germline loops: CDR1 LGHNA, CDR2 YNFKEQ. The V end was cut by 0 bases, the J end by 6 bases, with 15 bases between. Written as DNA, the CDR3 is TGTGCCAGCAGCCAAGAAAGGGGAGGGGAGGGTAATTCACCCCTCCACTTT. Translation gives CASSQERGGEGNSPLHF.

The chain recombines TRBV2 with TRBJ1-5, with D hard to call. Germline CDR1 SNHLY, CDR2 FYNNEI. Trimming stripped 2 bases from V and 7 bases from J, with 12 bases between. The CDR3 runs to 14 residues. CDR3 in amino acids: CASSESSGRQPQHF. The CDR3, as DNA: TGTGCCAGCAGTGAAAGTTCGGGAAGACAGCCCCAGCATTTT.

J is TRBJ1-5 and V is TRBV7-2, with a tentative D call TRBD1 (5 bases). CDR3 length: 15 residues. Deletions cut 1 base from V and 6 bases from J, with 13 bases between. CDR1 and CDR2 from the germline V gene are SGHTA and FQGNSA. CDR3 protein: CASSLVALGLQPQHF. The CDR3 DNA reads TGTGCCAGCAGCTTAGTTGCCCTGGGGCTTCAGCCCCAGCATTTT.

This chain joins TRBV28 and TRBJ1-2; 8 nucleotides line up with TRBD1. Looked up from germline, CDR1 is MDHEN and CDR2 is SYDVKM. V trimming: 7 bases; J trimming: 4 bases; junction bases outside the gene matches: 8. The CDR3 is 14 amino acids. DNA of the CDR3: TGTGCCAGCACTCTGACAGGGGATTCCTATGGCTACACCTTC. It yields the protein CASTLTGDSYGYTF.

This chain uses TRBV29-1 with TRBJ1-3; 7 positions agree with TRBD1. The germline V gene has CDR1 SQVTM and CDR2 ANQGSEA. This CDR3 spans 15 amino acids. V lost 4 bases to trimming and J lost 3 bases; unmatched junction nucleotides: 9. CDR3 sequence reads: CSVATLTGLGNTIYF. CDR3 nucleotide sequence: TGCAGCGTTGCCACCCTGACAGGGCTTGGAAACACCATATATTTT.

This chain's CDR3 is CASSPEEDQPQHF. The CDR3 region has the DNA TGTGCCAGCTCACCTGAGGAAGATCAGCCCCAGCATTTT. This chain joins TRBV18 and TRBJ1-5; unclear D gene. CDR1 is KGHSH, CDR2 LQKENI, per germline. The CDR3 extends over 13 amino acids. Trimming pared 3 bases from V and 5 bases from J, leaving 8 bases between.

The chain links TRBV2 to TRBJ1-5; D perhaps matches TRBD1 (5 bases). Trimming pared 6 bases from V and 7 bases from J, leaving 19 bases between. The CDR3 has 15 amino acids. Per germline, CDR1 SNHLY and CDR2 FYNNEI. CDR3 sequence reads: CASRRDRGGLQPQHF. The CDR3 bases are TGTGCCAGCAGGAGAGACCGGGGGGGACTACAGCCCCAGCATTTT. The complete variable domain, with remaining parts taken from reference TRBV2 and TRBJ1-5, reads EPEVTQTPSHQVTQMGQEVILRCVPISNHLYFYWYRQILGQKVEFLVSFYNNEISEKSEIFDDQFSVERPDGSNFTLKIRSTKLEDSAMYFCASRRDRGGLQPQHFGDGTRLSIL.

This clone was seen just once. The chain has TRBV27 and TRBJ1-5, with D unresolved. CDR1 is MNHEY, CDR2 SMNVEV, per germline (reference sequence). The CDR3 totals 16 residues. V shed 2 bases and J shed 0 bases, with 11 bases lying between them. In DNA, the CDR3 is TGTGCCAGCAGTTTAGACGGAGCCTATAGCAATCAGCCCCAGCATTTT. Its translation: CASSLDGAYSNQPQHF.

This clone appeared a few times. V and J are TRBV7-3 and TRBJ2-3; TRBD2 is a possible D gene (5 bases). Trimming took off 0 bases at V and 13 bases at J, with 14 bases between the two ends. The germline gives CDR1 SGHTA, CDR2 FQGTGA. The CDR3 length is 13 residues. The CDR3 loop is CASSLTWDSVEYF. The CDR3 DNA follows: TGTGCCAGCAGCTTAACCTGGGATAGCGTAGAGTATTTT. The complete variable domain, with remaining parts taken from reference TRBV7-3 and TRBJ2-3, reads GAGVSQTPSNKVTEKGKYVELRCDPISGHTALYWYRQSLGQGPEFLIYFQGTGAADDSGLPNDRFFAVRPEGSVSTLKIQRTERGDSAVYLCASSLTWDSVEYFGPGTRLTVL.

The chain's CDR3 is CASSANRDRDSEQYF. The CDR3 nucleotides read TGCGCCAGCAGCGCAAACCGGGACAGGGATAGCGAGCAGTACTTC. V and J are TRBV10-2 and TRBJ2-7, with 9 nucleotides matching TRBD1. V dropped 6 bases and J dropped 6; count of bases not matched to a gene: 12. This CDR3 region has 15 residues. CDR1 and CDR2 from the germline V gene are WSHSY and SAAADI.

This clone appeared a few times. The genes are TRBV6-1 and TRBJ1-1, with TRBD1 matching over 9 bases. This CDR3 contains 15 residues. Germline CDR1 and CDR2: MNHNS and SASEGT. The V gene end was trimmed by 6 bases and the J gene end by 4 bases; junction bases not matched to a gene: 9. CDR3 nucleotide sequence: TGTGCCAGCAGAGACAGGGGGAGGGGTAGCACTGAAGCTTTCTTT. Translation gives CASRDRGRGSTEAFF.

This clone was counted once. V gene TRBV7-9 combines with J gene TRBJ2-7; D is unresolved. V lost 5 bases, J lost 4 bases, and 6 bases lay in between. Germline V gene data show CDR1 as SEHNR and CDR2 as FQNEAQ (reference sequence). The CDR3 has 11 residues. CDR3 amino acids: CASSQRYEQYF. The CDR3, as DNA: TGTGCCAGCAGCCAGAGGTACGAGCAGTACTTC.

This clone was found once. The genes are TRBV2 and TRBJ2-6; the match to TRBD1 covers 7 bases. CDR3 length equals 16 residues. Germline CDR1 is SNHLY and CDR2 is FYNNEI. V was clipped by 4 bases and J by 0 bases; unmatched bases: 3. For the CDR3, the DNA is TGTGCCAGCAGTGGGGGACAGTTCTCTGGGGCCAACGTCCTGACTTTC. It yields the protein CASSGGQFSGANVLTF.

The chain is built from TRBV19 and TRBJ1-5; 7 nucleotides line up with TRBD1. The germline CDR1 and CDR2 sequences are LNHDA and SQIVND (reference sequence). After removal of 1 base from V and 9 bases from J, the junction contained 6 bases not matched to a gene. This CDR3 contains 14 residues. CDR3 sequence (DNA): TGTGCCAGTAGTATAGGACAGGGTATACGGCCCCAGCATTTT. Residues: CASSIGQGIRPQHF. Filled out from reference TRBV19 and TRBJ1-5, the complete variable domain reads DGGITQSPKYLFRKEGQNVTLSCEQNLNHDAMYWYRQDPGQGLRLIYYSQIVNDFQKGDIAEGYSVSREKKESFPLTVTSAQKNPTAFYLCASSIGQGIRPQHFGDGTRLSIL.

This clone was counted once. V usage is TRBV29-1 and J usage is TRBJ1-2, with no clear D. Per germline, CDR1 SQVTM and CDR2 ANQGSEA. This CDR3 has 13 amino acids. Deletions cut 7 bases from V and 1 base from J, with 13 bases between. CDR3 residues: CSGKVGNNYGYTF. The DNA of the CDR3 is TGCAGCGGGAAGGTCGGGAATAACTATGGCTACACCTTC.

The CDR3 loop is CASSLRGADYGYTF. The DNA for the CDR3 is TGCGCCAGCAGCTTACGGGGGGCGGACTATGGCTACACCTTC. This chain joins TRBV5-1 and TRBJ1-2; possible D gene TRBD1, 6 bases. V gave up 2 bases and J gave up 3 bases, with 11 bases separating them. This CDR3 has 14 residues. Germline V gene data show CDR1 as SGHRS and CDR2 as YFSETQ.

There are a few counts of this clone. The chain employs TRBV19 and TRBJ1-1, with D hard to call. CDR1 LNHDA and CDR2 SQIVND come from the germline V gene (reference sequence). The CDR3 spans 14 residues. The V gene lost 1 base and the J gene lost 1 base, with 7 bases spanning the gap. The CDR3 protein is CASSIGEENTEAFF. DNA of the CDR3: TGTGCCAGTAGTATAGGAGAAGAGAACACTGAAGCTTTCTTT.

The CDR3 DNA sequence: TGTGCCAGCAGCTTGCAACCACAGGGGATAGAAGCTTTCTTT. Translation gives CASSLQPQGIEAFF. V and J are TRBV11-2 and TRBJ1-1, with 7 bases matching TRBD1. The germline gives CDR1 SGHAT, CDR2 FQNNGV. The V segment lost 3 bases and the J segment 8 bases; nucleotides outside the gene matches: 9. The CDR3 contains 14 residues.

This clone is a singleton in its sample. The chain uses TRBV4-3 and TRBJ2-7; 8 nucleotides agree with TRBD2. CDR1 and CDR2 from the germline V gene are LGHNA and YSLEER. The CDR3 sequence is 14 residues long. V was pared by 8 bases and J by 5 bases, with 11 bases of the junction left unmatched. CDR3 nucleotide sequence: TGCGCCAGCGGAAGGACTAGCATATCCCACGAGCAGTACTTC. As protein: CASGRTSISHEQYF.

The rearrangement uses TRBV5-3 and TRBJ1-4, with TRBD1 as a possible D gene (6 bases). TRBV5-3 is sorted into the ORF group, with uncertain function. Trimming removed 6 bases from V and 5 bases from J, with 23 bases in between. The CDR3 has 17 residues. CDR3 bases: TGTGCCAGAACCGGCCGGGACACACTCAGACAAAATGAAAAACTGTTTTTT. The encoded protein is CARTGRDTLRQNEKLFF.